This T cell receptor (beta chain) derives from a study of molecular identifiers for immune sequencing clone quantification (dated by TCRdb to 2016 to 2019). Looking at the study overall: For a replicate experiment, the RNA from either about 20,000 or 100,000 naive CD8 T cells was divided into five aliquots, and four of those aliquots went on to sequencing. This methods study benchmarked molecular-identifier clustering-based TCR repertoire sequencing (MIDCIRS) and TCR RNA copy counting, using CD8 T cells to do so. What the authors observed across the whole study: When barcode sub-clustering was left out, chimeric consensus sequences inflated TCR diversity, with chimeras reaching as high as 47%. Clones above 20 RNA copies held over 98% of molecules in CMV-specific effector cells but under 1% in naive cells. Highly expanded clone sizes could be underestimated if identical TCR molecules share a barcode. Modeling indicated 2.5 to 3.5 TCR RNA copies recovered per cell, compared with about 9.7 by digital PCR, which implies a capture efficiency of approximately 30%. Spiked-in Jurkat TCR RNA equivalent to a single cell was reported to be detectable even among 980,000 or so naive CD8 T cells. The naive libraries included spiked-in Jurkat TCR RNA (about 11 copies' worth), and this RNA is not part of the donor repertoire.

Libraries of naive CD8 T cells were built from anywhere between roughly 17,000 and 1,000,000 sorted cells, with 10%, 30% or 50% of the purified RNA used. Naive CD8 T cells, defined as CD8+CD4-CCR7+CD45RA+, were FACS-sorted into RLT Plus buffer on a BD FACSAria II. To test detection sensitivity, Jurkat RNA equivalent to ten TCR copies was spiked into samples of roughly 18,000-1,000,000 naive CD8 T cells. CD8 T cells were enriched using RosetteSep CD8+ T Cell Enrichment Cocktail and Ficoll-Paque, and the enriched cells then underwent ACK red cell lysis. This clonotype was seen repeatedly, ten times or more. It has no known antigen specificity. No clone much larger than this one lies a single base away; base qualities are absent. The CDR3, cysteine through phenylalanine, is 15 amino acids long. Only the CDR3 portion is preserved as DNA: 45 bases, with reading frame beginning at the first base. Germline trimming amounts to 6 bases on V and 2 bases on J, with 5 as the count of junction bases outside the gene matches.

Library preparation employed PCR. TCRdb shows the sequencer as Illumina HiSeq 4000. Preparation of bulk TCR libraries followed a previously described approach, with the TCR primers listed in Table S5. Total RNA was purified with the Qiagen AllPrep DNA/RNA kit. Reads from multiple sequencing runs of the same library were pooled before analysis. As for the authors' bioinformatics: Only reads with exact TCR constant sequence were kept, trimmed to 150 nt, and grouped by their 12-nt molecular barcodes. Within each barcode group, reads were sub-clustered at a 15% Levenshtein threshold, and quality-weighted consensus sequences were built per RNA molecule. Non-functional sequences were removed, as were lower-count sequences one edit away from another. Based on a fit of two negative binomial distributions, barcode sub-clusters having less than 20% of the maximum read count were discarded. The public reads were reanalyzed by TCRdb: fastp trimming at Q25, MiXCR alignment, in-frame beta chains only. Every CDR3 protein is listed once, alongside the most common genes and DNA of its rows. The authors' filters were not applied to this entry. Counted in this sample were approximately 670,000 distinct CDR3 sequences; nearly 20% of them appeared once. The ten largest clones capture roughly 0.83% of the sample.

This clonotype originated in a human donor in good health. Some libraries in this study had Jurkat cell RNA spiked in. The rearrangement combines TRBV12-3 or TRBV12-4 with TRBJ2-2; 8 junctional bases match TRBD1. The sample taken for sequencing was naive CD8+ T cells from blood, with Jurkat cell RNA spiked in. The sample's cell subset or site label, decoded: FACS-sorted CD8+CD4-CCR7+CD45RA+ naive T cells. CDR3 sequence: CASRPDRGNTGELFF. At the DNA level, the sequence is TGTGCCAGCAGACCAGACAGGGGCAACACCGGGGAGCTGTTTTTT.